The entry that follows covers one T cell receptor (beta chain) sequence. The antigen is unknown. The primer mix had 60 Vbeta and 13 Jbeta primers. Per the authors' pipeline: Later work found roughly 80 million unique TCR beta chains, with 9 million to 13 million shared. Sequencing was performed with immunoSEQ multiplex PCR; in TCRdb, only in-frame clones are kept and a portion is missing. V, J and clone size are taken as reported in that table, and D and trimming were inferred from the DNA itself. The repertoire has about 120,000 clones, nearly 65% of them found once; the top ten carry roughly 10%. Germline V gene sequence: CDR1 SGHRS, CDR2 YFSETQ. The CDR3 consists of 15 residues. With 1 base removed from V and 3 bases from J, the gap between germline ends came to 10 bases. The record originates from a study of cytomegalovirus exposure and HLA in healthy donors. General observations from the study: In all likelihood, a cluster of highly shared sequence variants was a sequencing artifact. Researchers reported in a later analysis that a missense DCLRE1C variant was tied to TCR beta V- and J-gene trimming.

The chain combines TRBV5-1 with TRBJ2-2, with no clear D. The sample comprised PBMCs. This TCR was recovered from a man in his forties in good health and CMV-seropositive. The CDR3 reads CASSLSPGDTGELFF. CDR3 DNA: TGCGCCAGCAGCTTGTCACCGGGTGACACCGGGGAGCTGTTTTTT.